This TCR beta chain derives from a study of cytomegalovirus exposure and HLA in healthy donors. Use of 60 Vbeta and 13 Jbeta primers characterized the PCR. The data were produced by immunoSEQ multiplex PCR, yet TCRdb's version contains in-frame clones alone and is incomplete. Among approximately 200,000 clones listed, over 75% were seen once. Germline V gene sequence: CDR1 SGHVS, CDR2 FNYEAQ. This CDR3 contains 14 residues. Trimming cost V 3 bases and J 2 bases, with 10 bases left between them. A word on this clone: Its antigen is not identified.

Study-wide points: A highly shared variant cluster was judged a likely technical artifact.

The source of this sequence is a human donor in good health. The rearrangement joins TRBV7-6 to TRBJ2-5; no clear D. The sequencing sample was made of PBMCs. Here the CDR3 DNA reads TGTGCCAGCAGCTTCATGGCGGAACAAGAGACCCAGTACTTC. Its translation: CASSFMAEQETQYF.